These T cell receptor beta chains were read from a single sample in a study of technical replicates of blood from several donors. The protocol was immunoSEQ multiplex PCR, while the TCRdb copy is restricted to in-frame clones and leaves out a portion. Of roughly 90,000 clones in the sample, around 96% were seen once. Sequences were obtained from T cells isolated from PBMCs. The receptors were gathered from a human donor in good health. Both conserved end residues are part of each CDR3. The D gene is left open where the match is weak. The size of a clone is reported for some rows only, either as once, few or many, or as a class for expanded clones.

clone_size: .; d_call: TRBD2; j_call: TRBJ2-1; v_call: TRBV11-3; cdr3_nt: TGTGCCAGCAGCTTTGGTCGGGCTAGCGGGAACGATGAGCAGTTCTTC; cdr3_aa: CASSFGRASGNDEQFF
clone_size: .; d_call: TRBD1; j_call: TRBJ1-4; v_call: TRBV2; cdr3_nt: TGTGCCAGCCTAGCCGGACAGGGCTCTAATGAAAAACTGTTTTTT; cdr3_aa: CASLAGQGSNEKLFF
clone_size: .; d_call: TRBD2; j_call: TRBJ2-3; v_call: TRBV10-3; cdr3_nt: TGTGCCATCAGTGACGAGGGACTAGCGGGAGGGCCTAGCACAGATACGCAGTATTTT; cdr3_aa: CAISDEGLAGGPSTDTQYF
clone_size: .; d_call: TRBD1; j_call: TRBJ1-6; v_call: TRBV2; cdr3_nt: TGTGCCAGCACTCCTCCCCGGGACAGTCCCTATAATTCACCCCTCCACTTT; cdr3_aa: CASTPPRDSPYNSPLHF
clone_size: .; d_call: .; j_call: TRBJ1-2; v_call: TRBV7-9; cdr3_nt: TGTGCCAGCAGCTTAGTGGCGCAGGGTCCCTATGGCTACACCTTC; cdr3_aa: CASSLVAQGPYGYTF
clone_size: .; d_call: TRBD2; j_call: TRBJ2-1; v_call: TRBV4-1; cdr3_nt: TGCGCCAGCAGGGCCGAGCGGGAGCCCTACAATGAGCAGTTCTTC; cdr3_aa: CASRAEREPYNEQFF
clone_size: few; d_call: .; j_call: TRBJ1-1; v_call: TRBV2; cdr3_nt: TGTGCCAGCAGTGATGAGGGAGGTTTCACTGAAGCTTTCTTT; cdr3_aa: CASSDEGGFTEAFF
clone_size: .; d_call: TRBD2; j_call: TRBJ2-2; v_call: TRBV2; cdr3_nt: TGTGCCAGCAGCATACTAGCGGGTCTTTCCGGGGAGCTGTTTTTT; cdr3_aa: CASSILAGLSGELFF
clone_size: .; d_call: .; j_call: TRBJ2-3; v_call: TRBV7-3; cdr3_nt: TGTGCCAGCAGCCGTACAGGCACAGATACGCAGTATTTT; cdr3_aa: CASSRTGTDTQYF
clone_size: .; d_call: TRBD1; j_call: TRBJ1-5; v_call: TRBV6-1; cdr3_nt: TGTGCCAGCAGTGAGAGGGTGGGACAGGATTTTGAGCAGCCCCAGCATTTT; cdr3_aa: CASSERVGQDFEQPQHF
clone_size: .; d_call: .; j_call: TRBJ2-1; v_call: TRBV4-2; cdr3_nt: TGTGCCAGCAGCCAAGAGAGAGGGCGTAATGAGCAGTTCTTC; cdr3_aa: CASSQERGRNEQFF
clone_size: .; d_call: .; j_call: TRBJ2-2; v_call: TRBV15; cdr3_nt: TGTGCCACCAGCAGAGGGTTAGATAACACCGGGGAGCTGTTTTTT; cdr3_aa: CATSRGLDNTGELFF
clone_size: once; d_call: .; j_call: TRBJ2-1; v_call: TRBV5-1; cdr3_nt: TGCGCCAGCAGCCCGGAAGGGGTAGGCTACAATGAGCAGTTCTTC; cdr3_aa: CASSPEGVGYNEQFF
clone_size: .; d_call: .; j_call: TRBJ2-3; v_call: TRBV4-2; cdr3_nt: TGTGCCAGCAGCCCAGTCGGCGGGTCAGATACGCAGTATTTT; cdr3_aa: CASSPVGGSDTQYF
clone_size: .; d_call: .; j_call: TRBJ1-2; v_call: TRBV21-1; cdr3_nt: TGTGCCAGCAGCAAAACAGGGGGCGGTAACTATGGCTACACCTTC; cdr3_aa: CASSKTGGGNYGYTF
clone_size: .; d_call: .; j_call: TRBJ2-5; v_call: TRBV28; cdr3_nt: TGTGCCAGCAGCACCACTAGCATCCAAGAGACCCAGTACTTC; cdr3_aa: CASSTTSIQETQYF
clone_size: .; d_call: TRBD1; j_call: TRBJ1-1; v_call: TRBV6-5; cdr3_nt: TGTGCCAGCAGTTCGGACAGGGGGTTTACTGAAGCTTTCTTT; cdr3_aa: CASSSDRGFTEAFF
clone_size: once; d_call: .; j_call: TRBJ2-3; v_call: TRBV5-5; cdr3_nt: TGTGCCAGCAGCTTGCGGACAGGCACAGATACGCAGTATTTT; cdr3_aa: CASSLRTGTDTQYF
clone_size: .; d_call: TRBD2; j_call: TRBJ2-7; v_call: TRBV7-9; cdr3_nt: TGTGCCAGCAGCCCCCTCCTGCCTAGCGGAAACTACGAGCAGTACTTC; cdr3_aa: CASSPLLPSGNYEQYF
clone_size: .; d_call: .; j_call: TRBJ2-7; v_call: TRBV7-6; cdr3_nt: TGTGCCAGCAGCCCCGCCCAGAACTACGAGCAGTACTTC; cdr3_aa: CASSPAQNYEQYF
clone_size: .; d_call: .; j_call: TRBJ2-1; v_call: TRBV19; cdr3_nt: TGTGCCAGTAGTATAGATCAGGCAGGGAGGCCCTACAATGAGCAGTTCTTC; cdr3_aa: CASSIDQAGRPYNEQFF
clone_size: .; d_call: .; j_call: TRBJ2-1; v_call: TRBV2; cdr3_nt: TGTGCCAGCAGTGGACGGGATGAGCAGTTCTTC; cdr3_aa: CASSGRDEQFF
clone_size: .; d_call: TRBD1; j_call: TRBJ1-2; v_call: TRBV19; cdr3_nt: TGTGCCAGTAGTATTAACGACAGGGGAACAGCTAACTATGGCTACACCTTC; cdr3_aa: CASSINDRGTANYGYTF
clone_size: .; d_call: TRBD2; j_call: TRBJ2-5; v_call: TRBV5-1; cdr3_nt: TGCGCCAGCAGCCCGGGGGTAGCGGGGGAAGAGACCCAGTACTTC; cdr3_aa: CASSPGVAGEETQYF
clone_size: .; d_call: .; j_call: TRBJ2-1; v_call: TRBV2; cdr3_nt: TGTGCCAGCAGTGACCCCACAGCGGGTCAAACCGACAATGAGCAGTTCTTC; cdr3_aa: CASSDPTAGQTDNEQFF
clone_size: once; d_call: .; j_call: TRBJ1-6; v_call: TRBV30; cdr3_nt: TGTGCCTGGACCCCTTACTACGGTTCACCCCTCCACTTT; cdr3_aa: CAWTPYYGSPLHF
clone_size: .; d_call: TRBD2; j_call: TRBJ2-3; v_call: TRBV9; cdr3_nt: TGTGCCAGCAGCGTCCTAGCGGGGGGGCTCGGAGATACGCAGTATTTT; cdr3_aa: CASSVLAGGLGDTQYF
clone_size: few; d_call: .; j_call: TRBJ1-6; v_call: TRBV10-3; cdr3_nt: TGTGCCATCAGTGAGGTGGCAGGGGAAGGATCACCCCTCCACTTT; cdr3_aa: CAISEVAGEGSPLHF
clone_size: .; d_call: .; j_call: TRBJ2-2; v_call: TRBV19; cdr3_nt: TGTGCCAGTAGTACTGTCACAGGCCCGAACACCGGGGAGCTGTTTTTT; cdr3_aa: CASSTVTGPNTGELFF
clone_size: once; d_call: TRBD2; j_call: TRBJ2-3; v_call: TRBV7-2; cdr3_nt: TGTGCCAGCAGCTTAGCCGGGACTAGCGGCCGCACAGATACGCAGTATTTT; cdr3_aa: CASSLAGTSGRTDTQYF
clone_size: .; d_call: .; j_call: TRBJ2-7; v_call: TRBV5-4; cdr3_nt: TGTGCCAGCAGCTTCCAGGGTCCTTACGAGCAGTACTTC; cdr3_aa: CASSFQGPYEQYF
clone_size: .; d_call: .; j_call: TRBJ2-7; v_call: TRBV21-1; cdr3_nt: TGTGCCAGCAGCACGGAAGGCCAGGACAGTTTCGAGTCCTACGAGCAGTACTTC; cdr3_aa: CASSTEGQDSFESYEQYF
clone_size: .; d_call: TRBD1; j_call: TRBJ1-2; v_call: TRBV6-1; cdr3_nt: TGTGCCAGCGACCGGGACAGGGCCGACTATGGCTACACCTTC; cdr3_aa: CASDRDRADYGYTF
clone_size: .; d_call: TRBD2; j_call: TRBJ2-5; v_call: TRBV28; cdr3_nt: TGTGCCAGCAGTAGCGGGAGTGAAGAGACCCAGTACTTC; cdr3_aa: CASSSGSEETQYF
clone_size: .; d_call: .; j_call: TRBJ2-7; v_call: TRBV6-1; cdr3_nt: TGTGCCAGCGATTACAACGACTACGAGCAGTACTTC; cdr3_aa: CASDYNDYEQYF
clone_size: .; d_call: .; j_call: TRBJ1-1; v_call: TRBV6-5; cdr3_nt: TGTGCCAGCAACATCAGGGGCGACACTGAAGCTTTCTTT; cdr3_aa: CASNIRGDTEAFF